The T cell receptor (beta chain) described here comes from a study of blood T cell repertoires in COVID-19. Study summary: COVID-19 samples, acute and convalescent, were from the United States, Italy and Spain. Sources were T cells, B-cell-depleted T cells, or PBMCs; the material itself was cDNA or gDNA.

Study processing details: Quantification of nucleated cells was approximated via reference gene primer amplification. The data were produced by immunoSEQ multiplex PCR, yet TCRdb's version contains in-frame clones alone and is incomplete. V and J calls and clone size are given by that table; D and trimming were obtained from the DNA. The sample has about 120,000 clones; 85% are singletons. V was shortened by 7 bases and J by 2 bases, with 18 bases between the two germline ends. CDR1 SGHRS and CDR2 YFSETQ come from the germline V gene. The CDR3 consists of 15 residues. The TCR was taken from a woman aged 80 or older with acute or convalescent COVID-19. The specimen was peripheral blood. The V call is TRBV5-1, the J call TRBJ2-5, with TRBD1 as a possible D gene (6 bases). The CDR3 bases are TGCGCCAGCTCCCCTTCACCGGGACAACAAGAGACCCAGTACTTC. This encodes CASSPSPGQQETQYF.